This entry concerns a single TCR beta chain. Its antigen is not identified. Using immunoSEQ multiplex PCR, the repertoire was profiled, and TCRdb retains in-frame clones only, with some absent. The sample carries 25,000 to 35,000 clones, 65% to 85% recorded once. This sample stems from a study of a mutant IDH1 vaccine in newly diagnosed glioma. About the study: Most patients had radiochemotherapy with temozolomide before enrollment; others had one alone.

The time point was: week 47, end of study. Doses consisted of 300 ug of mutant IDH1 20-mer peptide each, paired with topical imiquimod. Germline V gives CDR1 MNHEY, CDR2 SMNVEV (reference sequence). The CDR3 has 13 amino acids. The V gene lost 4 bases and the J gene lost 3 bases, with 9 bases spanning the gap. This TCR came from a man aged 25 to 45 with glioma. Sequences were derived from PBMCs, sampled from a glioma patient whose treatment included an IDH1 peptide vaccine. The chain carries TRBV27 and TRBJ2-5, with D unresolved. CDR3 residues: CASSWNVEETQYF. The CDR3 region has the DNA TGTGCCAGCAGTTGGAACGTGGAAGAGACCCAGTACTTC.